This TCR beta chain stems from a study of cytomegalovirus exposure and HLA in healthy donors. Sequencing used immunoSEQ multiplex PCR; TCRdb keeps in-frame clones, though not all of them. The sample yields roughly 67,000 clones, around 90% seen once. The CDR3 has 15 residues. Germline V lookup: CDR1 SGHTA, CDR2 FQGNSA. V trimming: 7 bases; J trimming: 4 bases; junction bases outside the gene matches: 9. Material for sequencing was PBMCs. The chain carries TRBV7-2 and TRBJ2-1, with 8 bases aligning to TRBD2. The origin of this receptor is a young man in good health and CMV-seronegative. CDR3 loop: CASIASGSGYNEQFF. CDR3 coding DNA: TGTGCCAGCATCGCGAGCGGGAGCGGGTACAATGAGCAGTTCTTC.